This T cell receptor beta chain was captured in a study of cytomegalovirus exposure and HLA in healthy donors. Whole-study findings and limits: Sequencing depth across donors, presence/absence analyses assumed, was roughly uniform.

About this clone: Antigen specificity is unknown.

The PCR used 60 Vbeta and 13 Jbeta primers. TCRdb's copy holds only in-frame clones and misses some; the assay was immunoSEQ multiplex PCR. The data contain roughly 100,000 clones, approximately 66% of them singletons. These donors, healthy bone marrow donors, were studied. Input material: PBMCs. This clonotype originated in a woman aged 45-60 years in good health and CMV-seronegative.

The CDR3 reads CAWSGDRLYEQYF. The CDR3 region has the DNA TGTGCCTGGAGTGGGGACAGACTCTACGAGCAGTACTTC. The chain employs TRBV30 and TRBJ2-7, with TRBD1 matching 7 bases. The CDR3 loop spans 13 amino acids. Trimming cost V 1 base and J 3 bases; bases outside gene matches: 3. From germline, CDR1 is GTSNPN and CDR2 SVGIG (reference sequence).